Sequencing of this T cell receptor beta chain was carried out in a study of cytomegalovirus exposure and HLA in healthy donors. The study, taken as a whole, reports: A later analysis reportedly identified an Asian-associated ancestry cluster as carrying fewer N-insertions than the roughly 720-donor mean.

The V gene's germline CDR1 is SGHRS and CDR2 YFSETQ. Trimming stripped 4 bases from V and 0 bases from J, with 11 bases between. The CDR3 has 14 residues. With 60 Vbeta and 13 Jbeta primers, the PCR was carried out. Clones were read by immunoSEQ multiplex PCR, and TCRdb kept only the in-frame ones, dropping some. The table lists tens of thousands of clones, roughly 78% of them singletons. As regards this clone: The antigen is unknown.

The sequence came from a man between 40 and 49 years old in good health and CMV-seronegative. The sequenced material came from PBMCs. The genes are TRBV5-1 and TRBJ2-7; tentatively, D is TRBD2 (5 bases). The chain's CDR3 is CASSQGLISYEQYF. CDR3 in DNA: TGCGCCAGCAGCCAAGGACTTATCTCCTACGAGCAGTACTTC.